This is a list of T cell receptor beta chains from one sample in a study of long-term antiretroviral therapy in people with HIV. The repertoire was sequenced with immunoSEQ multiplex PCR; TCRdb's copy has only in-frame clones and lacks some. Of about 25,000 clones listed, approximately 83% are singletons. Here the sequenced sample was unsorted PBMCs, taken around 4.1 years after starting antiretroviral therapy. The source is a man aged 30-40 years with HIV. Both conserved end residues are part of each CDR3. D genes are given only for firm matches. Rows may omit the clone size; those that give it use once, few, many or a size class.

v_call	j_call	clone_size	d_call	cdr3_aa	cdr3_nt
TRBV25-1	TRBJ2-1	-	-	CASSATGEGEQFF	TGTGCCAGCAGTGCCACAGGGGAGGGTGAGCAGTTCTTC
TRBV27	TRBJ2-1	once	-	CASSLWGQYNEQFF	TGTGCCAGCAGTTTGTGGGGGCAGTACAATGAGCAGTTCTTC
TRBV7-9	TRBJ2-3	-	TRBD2	CASSLERGPTDTQYF	TGTGCCAGCAGCTTAGAGCGGGGGCCCACAGATACGCAGTATTTT
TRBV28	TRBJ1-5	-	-	CASSAFPEPQHF	TGTGCCAGCAGTGCCTTCCCTGAGCCCCAGCATTTT
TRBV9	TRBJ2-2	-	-	CASSLSGRGTGELFF	TGTGCCAGCAGCCTCAGCGGTAGGGGTACCGGGGAGCTGTTTTTT
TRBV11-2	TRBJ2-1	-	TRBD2	CASSTHSGAYNEQFF	TGTGCCAGCAGCACGCATAGCGGGGCTTACAATGAGCAGTTCTTC
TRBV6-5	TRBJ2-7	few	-	CASSYSGSSYEQYF	TGTGCCAGCAGTTACTCGGGGAGCTCCTACGAGCAGTACTTC
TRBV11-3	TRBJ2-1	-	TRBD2	CASSPSGSPYNEQFF	TGTGCCAGCAGTCCTAGCGGGAGCCCCTACAATGAGCAGTTCTTC
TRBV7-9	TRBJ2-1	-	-	CASSSLRDGGTSHYNEQFF	TGTGCCAGCAGCTCACTTCGGGACGGAGGGACCTCCCACTACAATGAGCAGTTCTTC
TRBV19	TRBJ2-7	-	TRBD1	CASSIGQGTYEQYF	TGTGCCAGTAGTATAGGACAGGGGACCTACGAGCAGTACTTC
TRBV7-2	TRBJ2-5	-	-	CASSLALARGAQYF	TGTGCCAGCAGCTTAGCGCTGGCACGGGGTGCCCAGTACTTC
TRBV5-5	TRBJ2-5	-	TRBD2	CASSLVVSGRARETQYF	TGTGCCAGCAGCTTGGTCGTTAGCGGGAGGGCCCGGGAGACCCAGTACTTC
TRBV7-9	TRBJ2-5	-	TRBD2	CASSLARLAVETQYF	TGTGCCAGCAGCTTAGCGCGGCTAGCGGTGGAGACCCAGTACTTC
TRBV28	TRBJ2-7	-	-	CASSYGYEQYF	TGTGCCAGCAGTTATGGGTACGAGCAGTACTTC
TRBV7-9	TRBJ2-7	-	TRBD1	CASSLSPGTGVGVEQYF	TGTGCCAGCAGCCTCAGTCCCGGGACAGGGGTGGGAGTCGAGCAGTACTTC
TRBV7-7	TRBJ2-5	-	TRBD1	CASSPGTGGLEQYF	TGTGCTAGCAGCCCCGGGACAGGTGGACTGGAGCAGTACTTC
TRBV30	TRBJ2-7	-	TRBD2	CAWSLPGGYEQYF	TGTGCCTGGAGCCTTCCGGGGGGGTACGAGCAGTACTTC
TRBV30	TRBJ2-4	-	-	CAWRDLGRAKNIQYF	TGTGCCTGGAGGGACCTGGGGAGAGCCAAAAACATTCAGTACTTC
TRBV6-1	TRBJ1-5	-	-	CASCSYSNQPQHF	TGTGCCAGCTGTAGTTATAGCAATCAGCCCCAGCATTTT
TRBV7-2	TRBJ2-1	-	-	CASSHPGHYNEQFF	TGTGCCAGCAGCCACCCGGGACATTACAATGAGCAGTTCTTC
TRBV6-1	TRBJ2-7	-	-	CASRPLSGSYEQYF	TGTGCCAGCAGGCCTCTGTCAGGATCCTACGAGCAGTACTTC
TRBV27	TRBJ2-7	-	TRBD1	CASSTSTGDAPPEQYF	TGTGCCAGCAGTACCTCGACAGGGGATGCACCCCCCGAGCAGTACTTC
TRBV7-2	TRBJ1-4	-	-	CASSSQGNSEKLFF	TGTGCCAGCAGCTCCCAGGGGAATAGTGAAAAACTGTTTTTT
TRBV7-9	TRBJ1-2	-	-	CASSPMGLGGGYGYTF	TGTGCCAGCAGCCCTATGGGCCTGGGGGGAGGCTATGGCTACACCTTC
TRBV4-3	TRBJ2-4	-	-	CASSQDLLGGIRAKNIQYF	TGCGCCAGCAGCCAAGATTTGTTAGGGGGGATTAGGGCCAAAAACATTCAGTACTTC